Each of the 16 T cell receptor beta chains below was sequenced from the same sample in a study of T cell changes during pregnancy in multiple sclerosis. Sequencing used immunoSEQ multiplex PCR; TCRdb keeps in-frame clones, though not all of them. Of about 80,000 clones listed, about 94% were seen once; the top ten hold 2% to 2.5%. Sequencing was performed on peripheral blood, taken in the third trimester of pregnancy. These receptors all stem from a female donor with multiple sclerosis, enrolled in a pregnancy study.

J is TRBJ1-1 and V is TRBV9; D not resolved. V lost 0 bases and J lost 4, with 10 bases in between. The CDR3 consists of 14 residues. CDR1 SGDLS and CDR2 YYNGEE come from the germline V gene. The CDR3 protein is CASSVGGVGTEAFF. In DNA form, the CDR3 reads TGTGCCAGCAGCGTAGGCGGTGTCGGCACTGAAGCTTTCTTT.

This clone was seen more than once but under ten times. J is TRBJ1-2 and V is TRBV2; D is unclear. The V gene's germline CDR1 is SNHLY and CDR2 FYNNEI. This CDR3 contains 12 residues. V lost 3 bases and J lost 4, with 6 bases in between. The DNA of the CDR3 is TGTGCCAGCAGTGACACGAGCTATGGCTACACCTTC. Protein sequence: CASSDTSYGYTF.

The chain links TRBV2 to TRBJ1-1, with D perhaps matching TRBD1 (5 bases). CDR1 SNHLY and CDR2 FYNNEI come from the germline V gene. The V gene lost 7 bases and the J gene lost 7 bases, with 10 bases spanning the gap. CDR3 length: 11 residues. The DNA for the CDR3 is TGTGCCAGCACCCGGACAAGTGAAGCTTTCTTT. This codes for CASTRTSEAFF.

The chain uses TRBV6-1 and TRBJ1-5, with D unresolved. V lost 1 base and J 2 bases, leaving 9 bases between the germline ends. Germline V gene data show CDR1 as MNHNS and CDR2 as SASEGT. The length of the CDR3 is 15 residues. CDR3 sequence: CASSEDVGGNQPQHF. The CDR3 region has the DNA TGTGCCAGCAGTGAAGACGTCGGAGGCAATCAGCCCCAGCATTTT.

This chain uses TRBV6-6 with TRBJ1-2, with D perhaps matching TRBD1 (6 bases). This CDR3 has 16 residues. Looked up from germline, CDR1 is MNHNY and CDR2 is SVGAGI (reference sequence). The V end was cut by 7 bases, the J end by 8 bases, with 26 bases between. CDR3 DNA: TGTGCCAGCACCCAAACAGGGTTGAGGATATATTGGGGCTACACCTTC. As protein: CASTQTGLRIYWGYTF.

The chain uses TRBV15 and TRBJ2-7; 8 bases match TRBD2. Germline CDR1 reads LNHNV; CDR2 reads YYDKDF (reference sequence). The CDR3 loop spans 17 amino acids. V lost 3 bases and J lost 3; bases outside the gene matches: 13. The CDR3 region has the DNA TGTGCCACCAGCAGCGAGAGGGTGATAGCGGGATACTACGAGCAGTACTTC. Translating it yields CATSSERVIAGYYEQYF.

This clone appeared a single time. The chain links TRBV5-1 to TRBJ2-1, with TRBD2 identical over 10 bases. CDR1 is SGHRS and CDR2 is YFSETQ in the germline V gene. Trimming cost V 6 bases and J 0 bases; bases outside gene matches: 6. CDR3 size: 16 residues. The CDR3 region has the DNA TGCGCCAGCACCTCTAGCGGGGGACGCTCCTACAATGAGCAGTTCTTC. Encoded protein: CASTSSGGRSYNEQFF.

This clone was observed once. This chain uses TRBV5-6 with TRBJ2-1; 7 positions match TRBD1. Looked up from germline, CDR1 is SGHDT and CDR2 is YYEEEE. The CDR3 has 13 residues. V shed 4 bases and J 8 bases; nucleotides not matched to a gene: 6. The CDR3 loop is CASSADRVDEQFF. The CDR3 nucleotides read TGTGCCAGCAGCGCAGACAGGGTCGATGAGCAGTTCTTC.

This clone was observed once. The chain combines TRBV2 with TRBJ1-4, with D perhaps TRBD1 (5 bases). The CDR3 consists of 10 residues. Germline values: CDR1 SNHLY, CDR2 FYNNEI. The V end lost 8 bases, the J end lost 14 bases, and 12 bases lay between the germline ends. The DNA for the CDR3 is TGTGCCAGCGGGGGGGTCGGGCTGTTTTTT. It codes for CASGGVGLFF.

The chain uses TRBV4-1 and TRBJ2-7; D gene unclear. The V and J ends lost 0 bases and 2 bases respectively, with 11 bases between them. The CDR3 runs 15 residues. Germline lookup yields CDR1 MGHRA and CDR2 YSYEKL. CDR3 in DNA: TGCGCCAGCAGCCAAGAACGGAACGGAGCCTACGAGCAGTACTTC. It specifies CASSQERNGAYEQYF.

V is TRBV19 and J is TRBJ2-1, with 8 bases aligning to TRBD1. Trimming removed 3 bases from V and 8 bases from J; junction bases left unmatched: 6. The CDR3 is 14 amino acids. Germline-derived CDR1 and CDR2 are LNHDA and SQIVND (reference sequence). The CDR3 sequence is CASSIFAGGDEQFF. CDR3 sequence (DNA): TGTGCCAGTAGTATTTTTGCAGGGGGCGATGAGCAGTTCTTC.

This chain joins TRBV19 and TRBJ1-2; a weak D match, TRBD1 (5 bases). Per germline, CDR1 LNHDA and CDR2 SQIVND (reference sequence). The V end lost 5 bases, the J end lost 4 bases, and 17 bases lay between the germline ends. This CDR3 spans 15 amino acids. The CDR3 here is CASSPRSRVGYGYTF. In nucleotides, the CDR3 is TGTGCCAGTAGTCCCCGGAGCAGGGTCGGCTATGGCTACACCTTC.

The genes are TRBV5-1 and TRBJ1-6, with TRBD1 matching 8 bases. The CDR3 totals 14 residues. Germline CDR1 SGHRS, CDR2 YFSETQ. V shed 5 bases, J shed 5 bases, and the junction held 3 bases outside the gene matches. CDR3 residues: CASRQGGDNSPLHF. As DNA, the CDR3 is TGCGCCAGCAGACAGGGGGGGGATAATTCACCCCTCCACTTT. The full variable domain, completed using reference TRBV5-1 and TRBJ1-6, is KAGVTQTPRYLIKTRGQQVTLSCSPISGHRSVSWYQQTPGQGLQFLFEYFSETQRNKGNFPGRFSGRQFSNSRSEMNVSTLELGDSALYLCASRQGGDNSPLHFGNGTRLTVT.

The CDR3 sequence is CASSRTGDTGELFF. CDR3 in DNA: TGTGCCAGCTCTCGGACAGGAGACACCGGGGAGCTGTTTTTT. This sequence joins TRBV25-1 and TRBJ2-2; 7 bases are a match to TRBD1. The germline gives CDR1 MGHDK, CDR2 SYGVNS. The CDR3 has 14 amino acids. Losses at the gene ends were 8 bases for V and 3 bases for J; bases not matched to a gene: 6. The entire variable domain, with the rest obtained from reference TRBV25-1 and TRBJ2-2, is as follows: EADIYQTPRYLVIGTGKKITLECSQTMGHDKMYWYQQDPGMELHLIHYSYGVNSTEKGDLSSESTVSRIRTEHFPLTLESARPSHTSQYLCASSRTGDTGELFFGEGSRLTVL.

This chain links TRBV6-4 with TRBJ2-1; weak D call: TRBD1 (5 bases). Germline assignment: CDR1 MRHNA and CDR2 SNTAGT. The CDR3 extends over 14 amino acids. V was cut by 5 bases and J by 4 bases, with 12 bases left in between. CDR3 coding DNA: TGTGCCAGCAGTAGACAGATAGGTTACAATGAGCAGTTCTTC. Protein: CASSRQIGYNEQFF.

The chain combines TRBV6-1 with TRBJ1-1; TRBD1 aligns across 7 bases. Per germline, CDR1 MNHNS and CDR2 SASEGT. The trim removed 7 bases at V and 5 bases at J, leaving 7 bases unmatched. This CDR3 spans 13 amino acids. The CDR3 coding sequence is TGTGCCAGCATCCCGACAGGGTGGACTGAAGCTTTCTTT. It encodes CASIPTGWTEAFF.